The 9 T cell receptor beta chains in this list originate from one sample, sequenced in a study of CD8+CD57+ T cells in acquired aplastic anemia. TCR beta VDJ and CDR3 profiling used genomic DNA as template. TCRdb called the reads again in MiXCR, with one record for every CDR3 protein. The table has about 180,000 distinct CDR3 sequences, roughly 50% seen once. CD8+CD57+ cell expansion had been shown by flow cytometry in patients chosen for sequencing. The source material was sorted CD4+, CD8+, or CD8+CD57+ T cells (not recorded which) from PBMCs. The receptor source for this set is a human donor with aplastic anemia.

This chain uses TRBV19 with TRBJ1-5; 9 bases line up with TRBD1. The CDR3 is made up of 17 amino acids. V lost 10 bases to trimming and J lost 3 bases; unmatched junction nucleotides: 16. Germline CDR1 reads LNHDA; CDR2 reads SQIVND (reference sequence). The CDR3 reads CATQSRTGEFVNQPQHF. In nucleotides, the CDR3 is TGTGCCACCCAATCGCGGACAGGGGAGTTCGTCAATCAGCCCCAGCATTTT. Together with reference TRBV19 and TRBJ1-5, the CDR3 gives the full variable domain: DGGITQSPKYLFRKEGQNVTLSCEQNLNHDAMYWYRQDPGQGLRLIYYSQIVNDFQKGDIAEGYSVSREKKESFPLTVTSAQKNPTAFYLCATQSRTGEFVNQPQHFGDGTRLSIL.

The chain couples TRBV10-3 to TRBJ2-1; D uncertain. The CDR3 spans 12 residues. V lost 4 bases to trimming and J lost 4 bases, with 5 bases between them. Germline values: CDR1 ENHRY, CDR2 SYGVKD. This CDR3 is CAISGQYNEQFF. CDR3 nucleotide sequence: TGTGCCATCAGTGGGCAGTACAATGAGCAGTTCTTC.

The V gene is TRBV11-2, the J gene TRBJ2-7, with D possibly TRBD2 on 7 matching bases. The CDR3 consists of 17 residues. Germline values: CDR1 SGHAT, CDR2 FQNNGV. V lost 5 bases, J lost 5 bases, and 25 bases lay in between. The CDR3 spells CASSTARGGGPIDEQYF. CDR3 nucleotide sequence: TGTGCCAGCAGCACCGCTAGGGGGGGAGGGCCGATCGACGAGCAGTACTTC.

This clonotype appeared many times. The chain combines TRBV7-6 with TRBJ1-5; TRBD1 might be the D (5 bases). This CDR3 spans 17 amino acids. Germline CDR1 is SGHVS and CDR2 is FNYEAQ. Trimming took off 5 bases at V and 0 bases at J, with 17 bases between the two ends. CDR3 residues: CASSLGAGTLSNQPQHF. In DNA, the CDR3 is TGTGCCAGCAGCCTAGGGGCAGGAACCCTTAGCAATCAGCCCCAGCATTTT. Full variable domain (outside the CDR3, taken from reference TRBV7-6 and TRBJ1-5): GAGVSQSPRYKVTKRGQDVALRCDPISGHVSLYWYRQALGQGPEFLTYFNYEAQQDKSGLPNDRFSAERPEGSISTLTIQRTEQRDSAMYRCASSLGAGTLSNQPQHFGDGTRLSIL.

The rearrangement links TRBV20-1 to TRBJ2-7; TRBD1 is a possible D gene (6 bases). CDR1 and CDR2 (germline): DFQATT, SNEGSKA (reference sequence). The CDR3 length is 14 residues. V was shortened by 4 bases and J by 2 bases, with 15 bases between the two germline ends. This CDR3 reads CSAISGANTYEQYF. DNA for the CDR3: TGCAGTGCTATTTCAGGGGCGAACACCTACGAGCAGTACTTC.

This clonotype was seen many times. V is TRBV7-2 and J is TRBJ1-4; D is undetermined. The germline V and J ends were trimmed by 5 bases and 7 bases, with 14 bases remaining between them. CDR3 size: 14 residues. CDR1 and CDR2 from the germline V gene are SGHTA and FQGNSA. CDR3 sequence (DNA): TGTGCCAGCAGCGTCCAGGTGGGGAGTGAAAAACTGTTTTTT. Its protein product is CASSVQVGSEKLFF.

This clonotype was counted at least ten times. V gene TRBV19 combines with J gene TRBJ1-1; D remains unclear. CDR3 length: 13 amino acids. Germline V CDR1 and CDR2: LNHDA, SQIVND (reference sequence). V lost 6 bases, J lost 2 bases, and 10 bases lay in between. The CDR3 region is CASSQQRNTEAFF. The CDR3 nucleotides read TGTGCCAGTAGCCAACAGAGAAACACTGAAGCTTTCTTT.

This clonotype was detected a few times. The chain couples TRBV20-1 to TRBJ1-1, with a possible D match to TRBD1 (5 bases). Looked up from germline, CDR1 is DFQATT and CDR2 is SNEGSKA (reference sequence). Trimming removed 0 bases at V and 0 bases at J, with 8 bases between. There are 14 residues in the CDR3. The CDR3, as DNA: TGCAGTGCTAGAGAGGACACATTGAACACTGAAGCTTTCTTT. It codes for CSAREDTLNTEAFF.

This clonotype occurred a few times. The chain has TRBV7-9 and TRBJ1-1, with D uncertain. Deletions cut 5 bases from V and 4 bases from J, with 8 bases between. Germline V gene sequence: CDR1 SEHNR, CDR2 FQNEAQ (reference sequence). This CDR3 region has 12 residues. The CDR3 DNA sequence: TGTGCCAGCAGCCTGACCGTCACTGAAGCTTTCTTT. Encoded protein: CASSLTVTEAFF. Supplemented by reference TRBV7-9 and TRBJ1-1, the full variable domain reads DTGVSQNPRHKITKRGQNVTFRCDPISEHNRLYWYRQTLGQGPEFLTYFQNEAQLEKSRLLSDRFSAERPKGSFSTLEIQRTEQGDSAMYLCASSLTVTEAFFGQGTRLTVV.